This T cell receptor beta chain appears in the sequencing data of a study of human T cells and chemical hapten exposure. The overall study: The patients, most of them female, presented with alopecia areata, totalis or universalis. General study points: There was no change with DPC sensitization in TCRs above 1 in 1000 frequency. Donor immune responses may differ from healthy people's, since all donors had alopecia.

In the original workflow: From approximately 20,000 to 700,000 TCRs were found per sample, with a median of 95,638. TCRdb fed the RACE reads into MiXCR, producing one record per CDR3 protein. TCRdb, rather than the study authors, made the V and J calls. This sample has about 190,000 distinct CDR3 sequences, with around 23% found just once. The germline CDR1 and CDR2 sequences are PRHDT and FYEKMQ (reference sequence). The CDR3 loop spans 20 amino acids. V was pared by 4 bases and J by 0 bases, with 15 bases of the junction left unmatched. This clonotype was seen more than once but under ten times. What it binds is unknown. Time point indicated: patch test 3, about 24 weeks after DPC sensitization. Treatment indicated: therapeutic diphenylcyclopropenone sensitization with weekly scalp DPC.

Sequencing used whole blood, obtained in connection with sensitization to the hapten diphenylcyclopropenone (DPC). This chain links TRBV13 with TRBJ2-1, with 10 bases lining up with TRBD2. The clonotype was recovered from a woman in her thirties or forties with alopecia areata. Some clones in this sample may be carry-over from other donors' samples. The chain's CDR3 is CASSSWTSGTKSRSYNEQFF. CDR3 nucleotides: TGTGCCAGCAGCTCCTGGACTAGCGGAACTAAAAGCCGCTCCTACAATGAGCAGTTCTTC.